Sequencing of this TCR beta chain was carried out in a study of blood T cells in healthy people across ages. The CDR3 contains 14 residues. The germline V gene encodes CDR1 SQVTM and CDR2 ANQGSEA. After removal of 3 bases from V and 4 bases from J, the junction contained 5 bases not matched to a gene. Isolated per sample were at least 7 million PBMCs. Extraction of total RNA produced a minimum of 6 micrograms from each sample. For the second PCR, which ran for 7 to 11 cycles, a sample-barcoded 5' primer and a J-beta primer mix were used. Each of the cDNA molecules was tagged by a template-switch adaptor with 12 random nucleotides. There were at least 3 million CDR3-containing paired-end reads obtained from each sample. TCRdb fed the 5' RACE reads into MiXCR, producing one record per CDR3 protein. This sample has about 1.4 million distinct CDR3 sequences, with roughly 60% found just once.

The J gene is TRBJ2-3, the V gene TRBV29-1; 9 nucleotides match TRBD2. The specimen sequenced was blood. The receptor comes from a man younger than 35 in good health. CDR3 DNA: TGCAGCGTTGATGGGGCGGGGGGGTCAGATACGCAGTATTTT. Translation: CSVDGAGGSDTQYF.